The clone carrying this TCR beta chain was found many times. Its antigen remains unknown. This sample stems from a study of spatial heterogeneity in lung cancer. The study's findings and limits: Ubiquitous and regional expanded TCR counts mirrored ubiquitous and regional nonsynonymous mutation counts, respectively. Tumors with more nonsynonymous mutations had more expanded intratumoral alpha and beta TCRs.

In the library, each TCR cDNA molecule bore its own unique molecular identifier. TCRdb passed the 5' RACE reads through MiXCR, listing each CDR3 protein once. This table holds around 9,300 distinct CDR3 sequences, over 4.5% found once. The CDR3 length is 15 residues. Germline CDR1 and CDR2: MNHEY and SVGAGI. V lost 7 bases, J lost 2 bases, and 16 bases lay in between. The time point is: sample taken at primary tumor resection. The source material was lung tumor tissue, sampled at surgery. This receptor was obtained from a female donor with early-stage non-small cell lung cancer. The chain is built from TRBV6-5 and TRBJ2-3; perhaps D is TRBD1 or TRBD2 (6 bases each). CDR3 protein: CASTSSGAPTDTQYF. For the CDR3, the DNA is TGTGCCAGCACCAGTTCGGGGGCACCCACAGATACGCAGTATTTT.